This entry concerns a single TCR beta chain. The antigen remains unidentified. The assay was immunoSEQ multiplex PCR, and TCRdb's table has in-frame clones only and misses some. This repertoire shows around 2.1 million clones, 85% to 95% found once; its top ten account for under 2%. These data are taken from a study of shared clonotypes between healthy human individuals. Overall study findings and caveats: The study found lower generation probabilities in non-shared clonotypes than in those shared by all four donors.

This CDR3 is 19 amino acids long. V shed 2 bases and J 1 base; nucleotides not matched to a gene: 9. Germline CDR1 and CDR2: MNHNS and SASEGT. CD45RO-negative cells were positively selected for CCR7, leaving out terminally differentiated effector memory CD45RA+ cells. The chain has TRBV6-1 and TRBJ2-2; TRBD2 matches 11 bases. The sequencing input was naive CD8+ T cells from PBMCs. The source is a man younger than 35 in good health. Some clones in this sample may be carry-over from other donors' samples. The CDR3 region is CASSENLAGGQGNTGELFF. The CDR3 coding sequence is TGTGCCAGCAGTGAAAATCTAGCGGGAGGTCAAGGGAACACCGGGGAGCTGTTTTTT.